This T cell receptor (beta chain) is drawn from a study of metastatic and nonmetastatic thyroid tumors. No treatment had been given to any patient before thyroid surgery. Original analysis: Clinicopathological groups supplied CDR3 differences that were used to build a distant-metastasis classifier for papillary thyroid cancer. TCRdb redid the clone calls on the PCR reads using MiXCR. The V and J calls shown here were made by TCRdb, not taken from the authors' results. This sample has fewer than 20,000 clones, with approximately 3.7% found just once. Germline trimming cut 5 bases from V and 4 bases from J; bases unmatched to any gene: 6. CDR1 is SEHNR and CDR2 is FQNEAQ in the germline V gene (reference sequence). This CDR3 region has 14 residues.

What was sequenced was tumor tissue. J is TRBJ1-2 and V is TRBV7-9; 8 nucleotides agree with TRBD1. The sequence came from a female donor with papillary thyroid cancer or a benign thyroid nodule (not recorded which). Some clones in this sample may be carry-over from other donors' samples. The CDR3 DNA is TGTGCCAGCAGCCACGGACAGGGCCCCTATGGCTACACCTTC. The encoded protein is CASSHGQGPYGYTF.